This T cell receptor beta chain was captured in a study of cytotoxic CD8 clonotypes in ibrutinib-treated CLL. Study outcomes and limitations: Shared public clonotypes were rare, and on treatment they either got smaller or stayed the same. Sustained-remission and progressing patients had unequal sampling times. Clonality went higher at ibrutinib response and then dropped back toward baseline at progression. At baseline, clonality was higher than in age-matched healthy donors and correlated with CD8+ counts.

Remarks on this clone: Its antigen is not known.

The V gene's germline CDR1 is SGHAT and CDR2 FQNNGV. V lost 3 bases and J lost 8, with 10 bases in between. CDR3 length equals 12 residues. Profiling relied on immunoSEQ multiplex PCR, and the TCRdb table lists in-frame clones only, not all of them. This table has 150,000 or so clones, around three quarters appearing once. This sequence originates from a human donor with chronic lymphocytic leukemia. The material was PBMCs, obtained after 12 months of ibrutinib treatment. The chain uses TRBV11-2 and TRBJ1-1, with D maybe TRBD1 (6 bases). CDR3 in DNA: TGTGCCAGCAGCTTTCAGGGGAGCGAAGCTTTCTTT. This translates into CASSFQGSEAFF.